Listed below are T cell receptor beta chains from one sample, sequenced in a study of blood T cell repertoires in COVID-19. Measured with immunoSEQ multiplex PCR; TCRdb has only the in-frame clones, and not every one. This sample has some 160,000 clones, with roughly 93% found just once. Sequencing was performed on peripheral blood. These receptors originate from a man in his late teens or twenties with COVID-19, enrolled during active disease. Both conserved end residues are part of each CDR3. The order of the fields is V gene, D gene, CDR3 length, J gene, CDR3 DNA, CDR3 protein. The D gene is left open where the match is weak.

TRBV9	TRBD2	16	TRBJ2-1	TGTGCCAGCAGCGCCCCGGGGGGAGGGGACCCCCATGAGCAGTTCTTC	CASSAPGGGDPHEQFF
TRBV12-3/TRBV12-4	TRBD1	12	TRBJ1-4	TGTGCCAGCAGTTTAAGACAGGGAACACTGCTTTTT	CASSLRQGTLLF
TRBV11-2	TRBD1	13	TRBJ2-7	TGTGCCAGCGGCCGGGACAGGGGCTACGAGCAGTACTTC	CASGRDRGYEQYF
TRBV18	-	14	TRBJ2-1	TGTGCCAGCTCACCACTCGTCAGAAGCAATGAGCAGTTCTTC	CASSPLVRSNEQFF
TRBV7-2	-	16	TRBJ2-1	TGTGCCAGCAGCTTCTTCAGGCAGAGCTCCTACAATGAGCAGTTCTTC	CASSFFRQSSYNEQFF
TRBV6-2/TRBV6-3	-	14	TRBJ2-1	TGTGCCAGCAGTTACGTAGGGGTGTACAATGAGCAGTTCTTC	CASSYVGVYNEQFF
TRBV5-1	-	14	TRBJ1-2	TGCGCCAGCAGCTTGAACGGGGGTGGCTATGGCTACACCTTC	CASSLNGGGYGYTF
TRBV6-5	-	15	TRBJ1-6	TGTGCCAGCAGGGGGACCTGGCGGGGTAATTCACCCCTCCACTTT	CASRGTWRGNSPLHF
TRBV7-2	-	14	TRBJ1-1	TGTGCCAGCAGCTTGGACAGAGTGAACACTGAAGCTTTCTTT	CASSLDRVNTEAFF
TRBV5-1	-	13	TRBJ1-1	TGCGCCAGCACCTCAGGGGTAAACACTGAAGCTTTCTTT	CASTSGVNTEAFF